Given below is one T cell receptor beta chain in context. These data belong to a study of blood T cell repertoires in COVID-19. TCRdb keeps only in-frame clones here, not all; method: immunoSEQ multiplex PCR. The table includes some 300,000 clones, around 90% detected once. The material sequenced was peripheral blood. The receptor's source is a woman aged 40 to 49 with COVID-19, enrolled during active disease.

In DNA form, the CDR3 reads TGTGCCAGCAGCTTGGACAGGGGGAGCACAGATACGCAGTATTTT. This encodes CASSLDRGSTDTQYF. The chain couples TRBV7-3 to TRBJ2-3; 10 bases line up with TRBD1. The V gene's germline CDR1 is SGHTA and CDR2 FQGTGA. J lost 0 bases, V lost 3 bases, and 0 bases had no gene match. The CDR3 contains 15 residues.